The sequence of this T cell receptor beta chain was determined in a study of beta chain features in type 1 diabetes. Germline CDR1 LGHNT, CDR2 FRNRAP. Trimming took 2 bases from V and 6 from J, leaving 20 bases between them. The CDR3 runs 17 residues. General observations from the study: Shortening that was moderate but significant affected the TCRB CDR3s of Type 1 diabetes patients in all four CD4+ subsets.

The investigators reverse transcribed all of the isolated RNA, so they sequenced expressed TCRB transcripts. The data were produced by immunoSEQ multiplex PCR, yet TCRdb's version contains in-frame clones alone and is incomplete. The table lists about 350,000 clones, 15% to 20% of them singletons. As to this clone: Its antigen is still unknown.

Using CD45RO/CCR7/CD25/CD127/CD95/CD27, CD4+ naive, central memory, regulatory and stem cell-like memory cells were sorted. The source material was naive CD4+ T cells from blood. The chain is built from TRBV12-5 and TRBJ2-1; TRBD2 might be the D (6 bases). The TCR sequence derives from a woman aged 18-29 years in good health. The CDR3: CASGLPTGRERINEQFF. As DNA, the CDR3 is TGTGCTAGTGGTTTGCCTACGGGACGGGAGAGGATCAATGAGCAGTTCTTC.